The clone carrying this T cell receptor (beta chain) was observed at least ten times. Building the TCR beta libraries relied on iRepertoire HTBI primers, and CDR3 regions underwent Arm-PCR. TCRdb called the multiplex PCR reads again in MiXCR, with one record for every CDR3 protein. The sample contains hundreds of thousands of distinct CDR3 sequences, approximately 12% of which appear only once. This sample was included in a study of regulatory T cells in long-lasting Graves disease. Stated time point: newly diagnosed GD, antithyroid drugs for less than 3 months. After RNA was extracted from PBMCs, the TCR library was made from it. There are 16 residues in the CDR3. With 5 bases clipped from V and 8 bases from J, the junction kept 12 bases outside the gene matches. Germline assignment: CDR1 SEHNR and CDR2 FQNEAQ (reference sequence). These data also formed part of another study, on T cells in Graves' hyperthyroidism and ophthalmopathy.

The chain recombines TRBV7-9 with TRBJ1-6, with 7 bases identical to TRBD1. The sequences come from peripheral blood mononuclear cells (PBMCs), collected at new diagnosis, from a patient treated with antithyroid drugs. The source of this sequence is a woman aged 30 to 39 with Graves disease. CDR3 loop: CASSIIRDSQDSPLHF. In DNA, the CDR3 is TGTGCCAGCAGCATAATCCGGGACAGTCAAGATTCACCCCTCCACTTT. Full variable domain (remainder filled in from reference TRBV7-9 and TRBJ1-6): DTGVSQNPRHKITKRGQNVTFRCDPISEHNRLYWYRQTLGQGPEFLTYFQNEAQLEKSRLLSDRFSAERPKGSFSTLEIQRTEQGDSAMYLCASSIIRDSQDSPLHFGNGTRLTVT.